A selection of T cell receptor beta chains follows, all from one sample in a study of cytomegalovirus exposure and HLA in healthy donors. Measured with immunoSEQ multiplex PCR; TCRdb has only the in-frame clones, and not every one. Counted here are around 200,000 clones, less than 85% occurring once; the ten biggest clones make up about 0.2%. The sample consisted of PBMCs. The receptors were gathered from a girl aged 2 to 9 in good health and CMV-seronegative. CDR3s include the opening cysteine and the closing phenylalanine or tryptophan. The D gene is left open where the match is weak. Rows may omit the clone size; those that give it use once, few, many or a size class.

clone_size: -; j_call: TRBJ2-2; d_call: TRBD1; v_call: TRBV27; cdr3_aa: CASSLYWDRVRIGELFF; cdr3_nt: TGTGCCAGCAGTTTATACTGGGACAGGGTTCGGATCGGGGAGCTGTTTTTT
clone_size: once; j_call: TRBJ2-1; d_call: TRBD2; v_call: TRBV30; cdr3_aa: CAWSASGRSNEQFF; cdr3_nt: TGTGCCTGGAGTGCTAGCGGGAGGTCCAATGAGCAGTTCTTC
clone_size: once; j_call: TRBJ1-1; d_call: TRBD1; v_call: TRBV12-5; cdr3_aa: CASGWWDRGHTEAFF; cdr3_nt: TGTGCTAGTGGTTGGTGGGACAGGGGGCACACTGAAGCTTTCTTT
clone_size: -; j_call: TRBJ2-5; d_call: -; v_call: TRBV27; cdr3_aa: CASSSRTQETQYF; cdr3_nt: TGTGCCAGCAGTTCACGGACTCAAGAGACCCAGTACTTC
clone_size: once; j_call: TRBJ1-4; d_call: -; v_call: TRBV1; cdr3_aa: CTSSQDFGQAEKLFF; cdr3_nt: TGCACCAGCAGCCAAGATTTCGGACAGGCTGAAAAACTGTTTTTT
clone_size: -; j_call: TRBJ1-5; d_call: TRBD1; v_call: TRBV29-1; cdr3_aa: CSATTGTGNQPQHF; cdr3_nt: TGCAGCGCCACGACCGGGACAGGCAATCAGCCCCAGCATTTT
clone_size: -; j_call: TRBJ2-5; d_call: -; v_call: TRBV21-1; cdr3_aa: CASSKDRRKQETQYF; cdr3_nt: TGTGCCAGCAGCAAAGATAGGCGGAAACAAGAGACCCAGTACTTC
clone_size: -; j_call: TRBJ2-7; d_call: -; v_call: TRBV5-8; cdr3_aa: CASSKTGHLSYEQYF; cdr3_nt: TGTGCCAGCAGCAAAACAGGACACCTCTCCTACGAGCAGTACTTC
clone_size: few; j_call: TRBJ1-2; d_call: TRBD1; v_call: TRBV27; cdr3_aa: CASSLSRDRAYGYTF; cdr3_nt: TGTGCCAGCAGCTTAAGTAGGGACAGGGCCTATGGCTACACCTTC
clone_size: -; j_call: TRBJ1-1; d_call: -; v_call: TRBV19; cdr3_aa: CASSLGGADTEAFF; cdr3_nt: TGTGCCAGTAGTCTGGGGGGGGCTGACACTGAAGCTTTCTTT
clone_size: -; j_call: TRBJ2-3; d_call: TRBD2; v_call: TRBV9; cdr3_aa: CASSATAGGVDTQYF; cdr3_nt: TGTGCCAGCAGCGCAACAGCGGGGGGAGTGGATACGCAGTATTTT
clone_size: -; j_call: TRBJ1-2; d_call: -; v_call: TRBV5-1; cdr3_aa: CASRPDSSYGYTF; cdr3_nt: TGCGCCAGCAGGCCGGACAGTTCCTATGGCTACACCTTC
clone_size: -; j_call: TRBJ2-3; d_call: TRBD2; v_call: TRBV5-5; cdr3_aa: CASSLPQREHTQYF; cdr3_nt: TGTGCCAGCAGCTTGCCCCAGCGGGAGCATACGCAGTATTTT
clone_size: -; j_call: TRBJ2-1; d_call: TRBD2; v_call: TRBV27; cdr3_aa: CASSGTSGKDEQFF; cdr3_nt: TGTGCCAGCTCCGGGACTAGCGGGAAGGATGAGCAGTTCTTC
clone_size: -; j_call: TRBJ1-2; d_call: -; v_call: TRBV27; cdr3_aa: CASSTGGYGYTF; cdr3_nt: TGTGCCAGCAGTACGGGGGGCTATGGCTACACCTTC
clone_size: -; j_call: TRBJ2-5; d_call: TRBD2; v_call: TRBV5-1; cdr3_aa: CASSLVAGGYQETQYF; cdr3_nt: TGCGCCAGCAGCTTGGTGGCGGGGGGATACCAAGAGACCCAGTACTTC
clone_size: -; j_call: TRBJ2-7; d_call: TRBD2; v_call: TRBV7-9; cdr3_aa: CASLGVSGYEQYF; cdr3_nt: TGTGCCAGCCTCGGGGTTAGCGGGTACGAGCAGTACTTC
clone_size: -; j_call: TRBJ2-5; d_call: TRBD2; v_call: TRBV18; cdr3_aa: CASSPGTSETQYF; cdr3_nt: TGTGCCAGCTCACCCGGGACTAGCGAGACCCAGTACTTC
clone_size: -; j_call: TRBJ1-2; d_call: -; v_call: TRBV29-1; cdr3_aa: CSVVLGSPDYGYTF; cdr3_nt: TGCAGCGTCGTGCTAGGCAGCCCCGACTATGGCTACACCTTC
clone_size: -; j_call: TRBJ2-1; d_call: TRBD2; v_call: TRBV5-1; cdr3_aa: CASSAGRAGVGNEQFF; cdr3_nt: TGCGCCAGCAGCGCAGGACGAGCGGGAGTCGGAAATGAGCAGTTCTTC
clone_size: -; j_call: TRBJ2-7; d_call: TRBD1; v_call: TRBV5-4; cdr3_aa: CASSSGTGDEQYF; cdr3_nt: TGTGCCAGCAGCTCCGGGACAGGGGACGAGCAGTACTTC
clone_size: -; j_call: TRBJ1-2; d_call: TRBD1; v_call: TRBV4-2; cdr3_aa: CASSQGDRTRYGYTF; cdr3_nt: TGTGCCAGCAGCCAAGGGGACAGGACTCGCTATGGCTACACCTTC
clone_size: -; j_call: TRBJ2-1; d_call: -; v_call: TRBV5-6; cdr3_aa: CASSLYGGGTQFF; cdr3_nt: TGTGCCAGCAGCTTGTATGGTGGAGGGACGCAGTTCTTC
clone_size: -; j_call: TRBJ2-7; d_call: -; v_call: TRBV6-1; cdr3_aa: CASSRLTESFHEQYF; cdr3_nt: TGTGCCAGCAGCCGATTGACGGAGTCGTTCCACGAGCAGTACTTC
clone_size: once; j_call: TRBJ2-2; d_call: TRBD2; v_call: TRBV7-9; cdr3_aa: CSSSSRTSGRGANTGELFF; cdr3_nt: TGTTCCAGCAGCTCGCGGACTAGCGGGAGGGGGGCGAACACCGGGGAGCTGTTTTTT
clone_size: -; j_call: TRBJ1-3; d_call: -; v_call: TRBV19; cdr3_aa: CASTTQGSGNTIYF; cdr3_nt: TGTGCCAGTACCACACAGGGCTCTGGAAACACCATATATTTT
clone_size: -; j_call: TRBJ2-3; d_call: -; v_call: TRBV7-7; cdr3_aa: CASSAGTDTQYF; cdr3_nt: TGTGCCAGCAGCGCAGGCACAGATACGCAGTATTTT
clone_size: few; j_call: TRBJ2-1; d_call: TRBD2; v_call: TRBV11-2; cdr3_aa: CASSSPGTSEYNEQFF; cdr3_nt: TGTGCCAGCAGCTCCCCCGGGACTAGCGAATACAATGAGCAGTTCTTC
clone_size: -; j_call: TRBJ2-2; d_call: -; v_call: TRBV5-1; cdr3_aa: CASSATGQSTGELFF; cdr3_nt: TGCGCCAGCAGCGCCACCGGACAGTCCACCGGGGAGCTGTTTTTT
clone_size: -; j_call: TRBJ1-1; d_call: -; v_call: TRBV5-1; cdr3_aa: CASSLVAQSRVMNTEAFF; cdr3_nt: TGCGCCAGCAGCTTGGTGGCCCAATCGAGGGTGATGAACACTGAAGCTTTCTTT
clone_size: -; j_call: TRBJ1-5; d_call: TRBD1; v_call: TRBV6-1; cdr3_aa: CASSGLRTGLWDQPQHF; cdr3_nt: TGTGCCAGCAGTGGACTTCGGACAGGGCTGTGGGATCAGCCCCAGCATTTT
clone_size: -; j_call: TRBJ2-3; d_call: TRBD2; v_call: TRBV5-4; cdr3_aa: CASSLGLAGEIDTQYF; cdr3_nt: TGTGCCAGCTCCCTCGGGCTGGCGGGGGAGATAGATACGCAGTATTTT
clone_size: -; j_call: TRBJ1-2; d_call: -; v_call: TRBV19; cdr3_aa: CASRFGPVYGYTF; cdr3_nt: TGTGCCAGTAGGTTTGGGCCTGTATATGGCTACACCTTC
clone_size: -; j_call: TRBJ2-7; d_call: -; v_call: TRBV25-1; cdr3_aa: CASSVQPGRGNGEQYF; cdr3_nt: TGTGCCAGCAGTGTCCAGCCGGGTCGCGGGAACGGCGAGCAGTACTTC
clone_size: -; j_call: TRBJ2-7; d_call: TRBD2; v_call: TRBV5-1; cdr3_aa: CASSLGDTSGTDF; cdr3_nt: TGCGCCAGCAGCCTGGGGGATACTAGCGGGACAGATTTC
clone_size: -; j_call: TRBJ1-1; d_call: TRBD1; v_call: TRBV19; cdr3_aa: CASRLQGGLNTEAFF; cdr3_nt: TGTGCCAGTAGGCTCCAGGGGGGACTGAACACTGAAGCTTTCTTT
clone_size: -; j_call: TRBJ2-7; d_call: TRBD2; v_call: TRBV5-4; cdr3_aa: CASSPSGAGIPYEQYF; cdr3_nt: TGTGCCAGCAGCCCCTCGGGAGCGGGGATTCCCTACGAGCAGTACTTC
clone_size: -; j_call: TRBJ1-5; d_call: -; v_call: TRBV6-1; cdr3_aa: CASSSSTYQPQHF; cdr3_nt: TGTGCCAGCAGTTCTAGTACTTATCAGCCCCAGCATTTT
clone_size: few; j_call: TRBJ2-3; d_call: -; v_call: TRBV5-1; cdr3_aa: CASSSDRRGGPSDTQYF; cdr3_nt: TGCGCCAGCAGCTCGGACAGGCGAGGGGGGCCTTCAGATACGCAGTATTTT
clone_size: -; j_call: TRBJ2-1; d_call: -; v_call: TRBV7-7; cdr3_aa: CASAKSSYNEQFF; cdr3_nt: TGTGCCAGCGCGAAGAGCTCCTACAATGAGCAGTTCTTC
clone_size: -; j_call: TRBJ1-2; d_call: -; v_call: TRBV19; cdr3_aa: CASSIVGPGGRYGYTF; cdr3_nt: TGTGCCAGTAGTATAGTTGGCCCCGGGGGGCGATATGGCTACACCTTC
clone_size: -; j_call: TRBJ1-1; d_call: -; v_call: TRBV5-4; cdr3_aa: CASSWGGGTEAFF; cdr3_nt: TGTGCCAGCAGCTGGGGGGGTGGCACTGAAGCTTTCTTT